The 24 T cell receptor beta chains reported below all come from one sample, sequenced in a study of shared clonotypes between healthy human individuals. Sequencing used immunoSEQ multiplex PCR; TCRdb keeps in-frame clones, though not all of them. The sample holds about 450,000 clones, around 79% seen once. What was sequenced was PBMCs. The receptors here all came from a woman aged 40-49 years in good health. Some clones in this sample may be carry-over from other donors' samples.

This clone was detected once. V is TRBV15 and J is TRBJ2-1; TRBD2 agrees at 8 bases. The V gene end was trimmed by 1 base and the J gene end by 8 bases; junction bases not matched to a gene: 10. CDR3 length equals 16 residues. CDR1 is LNHNV, CDR2 YYDKDF, per germline (reference sequence). The CDR3 bases are TGTGCCACCAGCAGAGGTCCCGAGTCCGGGAGGGATGAGCAGTTCTTC. It yields the protein CATSRGPESGRDEQFF.

CDR3 nucleotides: TGTGCCAGCAGCCCGGGACTAGCGGGACTAGCCAAAAACATTCAGTACTTC. It yields the protein CASSPGLAGLAKNIQYF. The genes are TRBV9 and TRBJ2-4; 13 bases match TRBD2. From germline, CDR1 is SGDLS and CDR2 YYNGEE. Losses at the gene ends were 4 bases for V and 0 bases for J; bases not matched to a gene: 4. CDR3 length equals 17 residues. The full variable domain, its missing parts supplied by reference TRBV9 and TRBJ2-4, is DSGVTQTPKHLITATGQRVTLRCSPRSGDLSVYWYQQSLDQGLQFLIQYYNGEERAKGNILERFSAQQFPDLHSELNLSSLELGDSALYFCASSPGLAGLAKNIQYFGAGTRLSVL.

The chain combines TRBV14 with TRBJ2-7; no clear D. The CDR3 runs 17 residues. Trimming stripped 1 base from V and 3 bases from J, with 19 bases between. Germline assignment: CDR1 SGHDN and CDR2 FVKESK. CDR3 DNA sequence: TGTGCCAGCAGCCAAGGGTTTTGGGAACAGTTAGGCTACGAGCAGTACTTC. Protein: CASSQGFWEQLGYEQYF. Looking up the rest from reference TRBV14 and TRBJ2-7 gives the full variable domain: EAGVTQFPSHSVIEKGQTVTLRCDPISGHDNLYWYRRVMGKEIKFLLHFVKESKQDESGMPNNRFLAERTGGTYSTLKVQPAELEDSGVYFCASSQGFWEQLGYEQYFGPGTRLTVT.

V gene TRBV19 combines with J gene TRBJ2-1; 9 nucleotides align to TRBD2. CDR3 length: 15 residues. The ends lost 3 bases at V and 8 bases at J; junction bases unmatched: 8. Germline CDR1 reads LNHDA; CDR2 reads SQIVND (reference sequence). The CDR3 loop reads CASSIRREGYHEQFF. CDR3 sequence (DNA): TGTGCCAGTAGTATTCGGCGGGAGGGGTACCATGAGCAGTTCTTC. Looking up the rest from reference TRBV19 and TRBJ2-1 gives the full variable domain: DGGITQSPKYLFRKEGQNVTLSCEQNLNHDAMYWYRQDPGQGLRLIYYSQIVNDFQKGDIAEGYSVSREKKESFPLTVTSAQKNPTAFYLCASSIRREGYHEQFFGPGTRLTVL.

The V call is TRBV6-6, the J call TRBJ2-7; D is uncertain. Per the germline V gene, CDR1 is MNHNY and CDR2 is SVGAGI (reference sequence). With 8 bases removed from V and 3 bases from J, the gap between germline ends came to 14 bases. This CDR3 contains 13 residues. The CDR3 DNA reads TGTGCCAGCTCCACAGCGTTGGGCTACGAGCAGTACTTC. This sequence encodes CASSTALGYEQYF.

This chain uses TRBV27 with TRBJ2-7, with 7 bases that match TRBD2. This CDR3 comprises 15 residues. With 3 bases clipped from V and 1 base from J, the junction kept 6 bases outside the gene matches. Germline-derived CDR1 and CDR2 are MNHEY and SMNVEV (reference sequence). The CDR3 loop is CASSFGPSGSYEQYF. The CDR3 coding sequence is TGTGCCAGCAGTTTCGGGCCTAGCGGATCCTACGAGCAGTACTTC.

The V call is TRBV7-6, the J call TRBJ2-3; tentative D call: TRBD2 (5 bases). Germline CDR1 SGHVS, CDR2 FNYEAQ. Trimming pared 5 bases from V and 4 bases from J, leaving 16 bases between. The CDR3 spans 15 residues. In DNA form, the CDR3 reads TGTGCCAGCAGCACCTCCGGGGAAGAACCAGATACGCAGTATTTT. It translates to CASSTSGEEPDTQYF. Using reference TRBV7-6 and TRBJ2-3 for the parts outside the CDR3, the full variable domain is GAGVSQSPRYKVTKRGQDVALRCDPISGHVSLYWYRQALGQGPEFLTYFNYEAQQDKSGLPNDRFSAERPEGSISTLTIQRTEQRDSAMYRCASSTSGEEPDTQYFGPGTRLTVL.

The chain carries TRBV7-9 and TRBJ2-5; D possibly corresponds to TRBD1 (6 bases). The germline CDR1 and CDR2 sequences are SEHNR and FQNEAQ (reference sequence). The CDR3 spans 15 residues. The germline V and J ends were trimmed by 1 base and 9 bases, with 18 bases remaining between them. This CDR3 is CASSLEQGRLVAQYF. The DNA for the CDR3 is TGTGCCAGCAGCTTAGAACAGGGTCGGTTAGTGGCCCAGTACTTC.

J is TRBJ1-4 and V is TRBV11-2; D is perhaps TRBD1 (6 bases). The CDR3 consists of 16 residues. Germline V gives CDR1 SGHAT, CDR2 FQNNGV. V shed 0 bases and J shed 4 bases, with 12 bases lying between them. CDR3 residues: CASSLDRQELNEKLFF. The CDR3 DNA reads TGTGCCAGCAGCTTAGATCGACAGGAGCTTAATGAAAAACTGTTTTTT.

The chain employs TRBV5-4 and TRBJ1-1; D is possibly TRBD1 (6 bases). In germline, CDR1 is SGHNT, CDR2 YYREEE (reference sequence). V lost 2 bases, J lost 1 base, and 12 bases lay in between. The CDR3 runs to 15 residues. The CDR3 here is CASSLVGGGNTEAFF. The CDR3 region has the DNA TGTGCCAGCAGCTTAGTAGGGGGAGGGAACACTGAAGCTTTCTTT. Full variable domain (outside the CDR3, taken from reference TRBV5-4 and TRBJ1-1): ETGVTQSPTHLIKTRGQQVTLRCSSQSGHNTVSWYQQALGQGPQFIFQYYREEENGRGNFPPRFSGLQFPNYSSELNVNALELDDSALYLCASSLVGGGNTEAFFGQGTRLTVV.

This clone was detected only once. The rearrangement links TRBV5-4 to TRBJ1-2; D is unresolved. Germline CDR1 reads SGHNT; CDR2 reads YYREEE (reference sequence). Between the trimmed V and J ends, which lost 2 bases and 7 bases, there was a span of 12 bases. The CDR3 totals 13 residues. The CDR3 sequence is CASSFQGGPGYTF. The CDR3 DNA is TGTGCCAGCAGCTTCCAAGGAGGCCCTGGCTACACCTTC.

This sequence joins TRBV19 and TRBJ2-7, with D possibly being TRBD1 (6 bases). V was clipped by 2 bases and J by 2 bases, with 16 bases between them. The CDR3 contains 16 residues. In germline, CDR1 is LNHDA, CDR2 SQIVND (reference sequence). CDR3 protein: CASSISRQEPTYEQYF. The DNA for the CDR3 is TGTGCCAGTAGTATATCCCGACAGGAACCGACCTACGAGCAGTACTTC.

The chain is built from TRBV11-2 and TRBJ2-5; TRBD1 is a possible D gene (5 bases). Germline-derived CDR1 and CDR2 are SGHAT and FQNNGV. This CDR3 region has 13 residues. Trimming pared 5 bases from V and 4 bases from J, leaving 11 bases between. The CDR3 loop reads CASSPTGIETQYF. CDR3 nucleotides: TGTGCCAGCAGCCCTACAGGTATAGAGACCCAGTACTTC.

The chain uses TRBV10-3 and TRBJ2-7, with D hard to call. This CDR3 has 11 amino acids. V was clipped by 6 bases and J by 2 bases, with 5 bases between them. Germline V CDR1 and CDR2: ENHRY, SYGVKD. The CDR3 loop is CAIRTTYEQYF. The CDR3 nucleotides are TGTGCCATCAGAACCACCTACGAGCAGTACTTC.

This clone showed up just once. V is TRBV5-1 and J is TRBJ1-1; 12 nucleotides align to TRBD1. In germline, CDR1 is SGHRS, CDR2 YFSETQ. This CDR3 contains 18 residues. Trimming cost V 4 bases and J 5 bases; bases outside gene matches: 15. The CDR3 DNA reads TGCGCCAGCAGCCCTAGCGGGACAGGGGGCTATGGTCTAACTGAAGCTTTCTTT. Its protein is CASSPSGTGGYGLTEAFF.

J is TRBJ2-7 and V is TRBV29-1, with D possibly matching TRBD1 (6 bases). Trimming pared 4 bases from V and 5 bases from J, leaving 12 bases between. Per the germline V gene, CDR1 is SQVTM and CDR2 is ANQGSEA. The CDR3 has 12 residues. In DNA, the CDR3 is TGCAGCGTTGGCAGGGGATCCCACGAGCAGTACTTC. It is translated as CSVGRGSHEQYF.

The rearrangement links TRBV15 to TRBJ1-5, with 7 bases aligning to TRBD1. Losses at the gene ends were 1 base for V and 7 bases for J; bases not matched to a gene: 7. Looked up from germline, CDR1 is LNHNV and CDR2 is YYDKDF (reference sequence). The CDR3 has 15 amino acids. Here the CDR3 reads CATSRVAGGGQPQHF. The CDR3 region has the DNA TGTGCCACCAGCAGAGTCGCAGGGGGAGGCCAGCCCCAGCATTTT.

Here the CDR3 DNA reads TGTGCCAGTAGCGACAGGGGGCTGGTAGATACGCAGTATTTT. It encodes CASSDRGLVDTQYF. The chain recombines TRBV19 with TRBJ2-3; 10 bases match TRBD1. The CDR3 spans 14 residues. Trimming took 6 bases from V and 5 from J; bases not matched to a gene: 5. Looked up from germline, CDR1 is LNHDA and CDR2 is SQIVND (reference sequence).

The genes are TRBV19 and TRBJ1-4, with a weak D call TRBD1 (6 bases). This CDR3 comprises 14 residues. CDR1 and CDR2 from the germline V gene are LNHDA and SQIVND (reference sequence). The V and J ends lost 5 bases and 6 bases respectively, with 13 bases between them. CDR3 loop: CASSGGSGDEKLFF. CDR3 in DNA: TGTGCCAGTAGTGGGGGCTCGGGTGATGAAAAACTGTTTTTT.

This chain uses TRBV11-1 with TRBJ1-2, with TRBD1 identical over 8 bases. Germline lookup yields CDR1 SGHAT and CDR2 FQDESV (reference sequence). V lost 4 bases and J lost 8; bases outside the gene matches: 6. CDR3 length: 13 amino acids. The CDR3 DNA sequence: TGTGCCAGCAGCTACCGGACAGGGCGAGGCTACACCTTC. Amino acid sequence: CASSYRTGRGYTF.

The gene calls are TRBV6-6 and TRBJ2-7; tentatively, D is TRBD2 (6 bases). V was pared by 7 bases and J by 1 base, with 17 bases between. The CDR3 is 15 residues long. CDR1 is MNHNY and CDR2 is SVGAGI in the germline V gene (reference sequence). The CDR3 region has the DNA TGTGCCAGCACGGCCAGCGTGGGGGGATCCTACGAGCAGTACTTC. Its protein product is CASTASVGGSYEQYF.

This chain uses TRBV7-9 with TRBJ2-5; either TRBD1 or TRBD2 may fit D (5 bases each). The V gene lost 6 bases and the J gene lost 2 bases, with 10 bases spanning the gap. Germline V gene data show CDR1 as SEHNR and CDR2 as FQNEAQ (reference sequence). The CDR3 is 13 residues long. The CDR3 spells CASRPGGQETQYF. In DNA, the CDR3 is TGTGCCAGCAGGCCTGGGGGACAAGAGACCCAGTACTTC.

Points on this clone: It is likely a read error: a sequence one base away is far more abundant. Other DNA sequences in the sample encode the same CDR3. The rearrangement joins TRBV6-6 to TRBJ1-1; the D is unclear. CDR3 length: 16 residues. The germline gives CDR1 MNHNY, CDR2 SVGAGI (reference sequence). CDR3 DNA: TGTGCCAGCAGTTACTCGGGCGGAGGACCGAACACTGAAGCCTTCTTT. Protein: CASSYSGGGPNTEAFF.

This CDR3 reads CASSLFTVGTDTQYF. CDR3 coding DNA: TGTGCCAGCAGTTTATTTACGGTGGGGACAGATACGCAGTATTTT. The V gene is TRBV27, the J gene TRBJ2-3; D is unclear. Trimming stripped 1 base from V and 3 bases from J, with 11 bases between. Per germline, CDR1 MNHEY and CDR2 SMNVEV (reference sequence). This CDR3 region has 15 residues.